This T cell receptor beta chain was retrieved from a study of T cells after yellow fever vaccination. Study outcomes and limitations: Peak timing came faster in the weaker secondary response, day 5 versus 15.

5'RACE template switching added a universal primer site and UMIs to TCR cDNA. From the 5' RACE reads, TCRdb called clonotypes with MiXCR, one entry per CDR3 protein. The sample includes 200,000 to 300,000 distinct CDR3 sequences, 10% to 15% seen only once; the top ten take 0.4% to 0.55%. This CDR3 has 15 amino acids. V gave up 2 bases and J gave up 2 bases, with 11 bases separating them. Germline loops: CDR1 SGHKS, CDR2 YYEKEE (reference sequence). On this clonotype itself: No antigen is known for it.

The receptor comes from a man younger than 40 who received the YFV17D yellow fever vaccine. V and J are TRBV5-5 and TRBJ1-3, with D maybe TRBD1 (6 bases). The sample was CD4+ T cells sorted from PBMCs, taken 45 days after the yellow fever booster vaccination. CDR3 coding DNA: TGTGCCAGCAGCTTTGCAAGGGGGGCTGGAAACACCATATATTTT. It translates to CASSFARGAGNTIYF.